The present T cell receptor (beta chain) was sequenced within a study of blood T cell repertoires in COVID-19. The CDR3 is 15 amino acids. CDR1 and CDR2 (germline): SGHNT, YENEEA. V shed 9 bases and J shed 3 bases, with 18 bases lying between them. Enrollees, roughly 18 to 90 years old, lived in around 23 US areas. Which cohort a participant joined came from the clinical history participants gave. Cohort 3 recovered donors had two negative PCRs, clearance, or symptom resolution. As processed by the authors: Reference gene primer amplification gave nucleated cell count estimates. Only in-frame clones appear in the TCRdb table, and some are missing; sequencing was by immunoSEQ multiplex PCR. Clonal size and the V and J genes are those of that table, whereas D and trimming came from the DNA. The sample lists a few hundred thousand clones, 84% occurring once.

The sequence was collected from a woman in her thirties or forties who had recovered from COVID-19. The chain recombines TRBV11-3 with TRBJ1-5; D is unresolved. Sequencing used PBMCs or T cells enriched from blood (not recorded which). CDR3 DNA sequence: TGTGCCAGGAAGTCTGAGCCTCTATTCAATCAGCCCCAGCATTTT. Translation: CARKSEPLFNQPQHF.